These 3 T cell receptor beta chains were sequenced from one sample in a study of OX40 agonist ivuxolimab in advanced cancers. Using immunoSEQ multiplex PCR, the repertoire was profiled, and TCRdb retains in-frame clones only, with some absent. The sample yields more than 65,000 clones, about 82% seen once. The input for sequencing was CD4+ or CD8+ T cells sorted from blood, taken in a trial of the OX40 agonist ivuxolimab. These receptors were collected from an adult with an advanced solid tumor such as melanoma, head and neck, liver or kidney cancer.

The CDR3 is CASRGQMNEKLFF. In nucleotides, the CDR3 is TGCGCCAGCAGGGGGCAAATGAATGAAAAACTGTTTTTT. The rearrangement uses TRBV5-1 and TRBJ1-4; maybe TRBD1 (5 bases). Germline V lookup: CDR1 SGHRS, CDR2 YFSETQ. Trimming shortened V by 5 bases and J by 5 bases, and 10 bases separated the two germline ends. The CDR3 is 13 amino acids.

This clone has only a few counts. The J gene is TRBJ2-7, the V gene TRBV29-1, with D perhaps TRBD1 or TRBD2 (5 bases each). Per the germline V gene, CDR1 is SQVTM and CDR2 is ANQGSEA. With 0 bases removed from V and 2 bases from J, the gap between germline ends came to 11 bases. This CDR3 is built from 14 residues. CDR3 loop: CSVEEGDPPYEQYF. CDR3 DNA sequence: TGCAGCGTTGAAGAAGGGGACCCCCCCTACGAGCAGTACTTC.

The chain combines TRBV6-5 with TRBJ2-5; 9 bases align to TRBD1. CDR1 is MNHEY and CDR2 is SVGAGI in the germline V gene. Trimming cost V 6 bases and J 3 bases; bases outside gene matches: 8. This CDR3 spans 15 amino acids. The CDR3, as DNA: TGTGCCAGCAGGTCCCGGGACAGGGTTAAAGAGACCCAGTACTTC. This translates into CASRSRDRVKETQYF.